Listed below are T cell receptor beta chains from one sample, sequenced in a study of CXCR3-negative and CXCR3-positive naive CD8 T cells. TCRdb reworked the 5' RACE reads into one entry per CDR3 protein, no DNA. The sample totals 100,000 to 150,000 distinct CDR3 sequences. The sequencing sample was made of naive CXCR3- CD8+ T cells from blood. These receptors were obtained from a human donor in good health. Some clones in this sample may be carry-over from other donors' samples. CDR3s include the opening cysteine and the closing phenylalanine or tryptophan.

V	J	CDR3
TRBV20-1	TRBJ1-1	CSARSLSEAFF
TRBV25-1	TRBJ2-5	CASSELGGRAEETQYF
TRBV19	TRBJ2-1	CVTKGQGFEQFF
TRBV25-1	TRBJ1-4	CASNPGRGEKLFF
TRBV7-3	TRBJ1-1	CASSPGDRHTEAFF
TRBV4-3	TRBJ2-7	CASSQDVGYSYEQYF
TRBV7-9	TRBJ2-1	CASSRTGHNLNEQFF
TRBV14	TRBJ1-2	CASSQDRASTIDYGYTF
TRBV11-2	TRBJ2-7	CASSLTGTGFYEQYF
TRBV6-2/TRBV6-3	TRBJ2-5	CASGFRQGRYQETQYF
TRBV10-3	TRBJ2-7	CAISEFPRTSSYEQYF
TRBV29-1	TRBJ2-1	CSAQGAPEYEQFF
TRBV7-9	TRBJ2-5	CASRGTGYQETQYF
TRBV29-1	TRBJ2-7	CSVVSGTHQGPVNQYF
TRBV15	TRBJ2-7	CATSRDLGTGRSGEQYF
TRBV7-8	TRBJ1-2	CASSLIAGRNYGYTF
TRBV7-8	TRBJ2-5	CASSLELAGGPETQYF